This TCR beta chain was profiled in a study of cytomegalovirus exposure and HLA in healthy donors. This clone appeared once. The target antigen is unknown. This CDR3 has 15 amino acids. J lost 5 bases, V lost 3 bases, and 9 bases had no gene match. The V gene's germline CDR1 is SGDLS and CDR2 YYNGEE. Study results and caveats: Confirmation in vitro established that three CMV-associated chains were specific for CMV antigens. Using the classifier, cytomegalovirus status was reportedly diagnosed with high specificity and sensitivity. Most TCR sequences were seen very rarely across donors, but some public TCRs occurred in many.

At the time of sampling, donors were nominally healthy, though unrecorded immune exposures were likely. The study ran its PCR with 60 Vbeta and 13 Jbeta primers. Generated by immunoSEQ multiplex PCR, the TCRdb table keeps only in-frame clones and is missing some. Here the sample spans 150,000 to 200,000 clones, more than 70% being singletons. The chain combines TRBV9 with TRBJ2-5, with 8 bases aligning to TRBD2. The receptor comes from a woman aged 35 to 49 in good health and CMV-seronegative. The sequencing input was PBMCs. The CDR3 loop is CASSGTGLESETQYF. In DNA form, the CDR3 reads TGTGCCAGCAGCGGCACGGGACTAGAGTCTGAGACCCAGTACTTC.